This TCR beta chain emerged from a study of regulatory T cells. This CDR3 contains 13 residues. Per germline, CDR1 SGHTA and CDR2 FQGTGA. The V and J ends lost 1 base and 4 bases respectively, with 8 bases between them. The primer mix had 52 TRBV and 13 TRBJ primers. Using immunoSEQ multiplex PCR, the repertoire was profiled, and TCRdb retains in-frame clones only, with some absent. This table has about 9,500 clones, 75% to 90% appearing once. The TCR comes from a person under 35 with CD3G deficiency. The chain carries TRBV7-3 and TRBJ2-7; weak D call: TRBD2 (5 bases). The sample taken for sequencing was CD8+ T cells sorted from blood. The CDR3, as DNA: TGTGCCAGCAGCTTAATCGGGGAGTACGAGCAGTACTTC. Encoded protein: CASSLIGEYEQYF.